The source of this T cell receptor beta chain is a study of low-dose radiotherapy and immunotherapy resistance in tumors. Study as a whole: Cohort 1 was treated with 0.5 Gy per fraction at 2-week intervals, amounting to 6.5 Gy overall. The schedule for Cohort 2 used 1 Gy per fraction every two weeks, which added up to 13 Gy over 26 weeks.

Germline CDR1 and CDR2: SNHLY and FYNNEI. The ends lost 7 bases at V and 0 bases at J; junction bases unmatched: 6. This CDR3 contains 15 residues. As for time point: before trial treatment. Alpha- and beta-chain coverage of first-strand cDNA came from TRAV- and TRBV-specific primers. A roughly 20-cycle PCR with a constant-region primer and V-primer adapter amplified TCRs. Amplifying the isolated mRNA was done by in vitro transcription. One entry per CDR3 protein, called by TCRdb with MiXCR from the reads. Of over 70,000 distinct CDR3 sequences listed, around a third were seen once; the top ten hold around 10%.

This chain links TRBV2 with TRBJ2-7; 10 nucleotides align to TRBD1. The material sequenced was PBMCs, taken before treatment. This sequence originates from a female donor with ovarian cancer. The CDR3 bases are TGTGCCAGCACTAGAGACAGGGGGCTCTCCTACGAGCAGTACTTC. It yields the protein CASTRDRGLSYEQYF.